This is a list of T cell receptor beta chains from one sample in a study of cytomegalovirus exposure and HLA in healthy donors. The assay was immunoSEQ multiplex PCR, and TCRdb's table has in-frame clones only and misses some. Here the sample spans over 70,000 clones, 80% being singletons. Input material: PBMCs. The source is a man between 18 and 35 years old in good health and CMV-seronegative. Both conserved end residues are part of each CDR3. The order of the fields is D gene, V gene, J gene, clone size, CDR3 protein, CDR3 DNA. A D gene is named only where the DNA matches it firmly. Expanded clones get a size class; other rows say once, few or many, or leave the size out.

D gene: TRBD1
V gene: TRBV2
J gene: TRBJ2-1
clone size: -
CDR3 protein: CASSRQGATVGNEQFF
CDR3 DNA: TGTGCCAGCAGTAGACAGGGGGCGACGGTGGGGAATGAGCAGTTCTTC

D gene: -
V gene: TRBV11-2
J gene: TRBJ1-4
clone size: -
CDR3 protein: CASSLVPGKLFF
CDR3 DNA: TGTGCCAGCAGCTTAGTTCCAGGCAAACTGTTTTTT

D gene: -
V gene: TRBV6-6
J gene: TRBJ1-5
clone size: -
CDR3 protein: CASSYSGLEQPQHF
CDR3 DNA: TGTGCCAGCAGTTACTCCGGGTTGGAGCAGCCCCAGCATTTT

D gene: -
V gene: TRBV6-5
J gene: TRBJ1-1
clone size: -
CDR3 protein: CASLGRGGEAFF
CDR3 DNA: TGTGCCAGCCTAGGGAGGGGTGGTGAAGCTTTCTTT

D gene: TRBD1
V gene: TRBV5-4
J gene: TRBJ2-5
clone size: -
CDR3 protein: CASSSRGGGETQYF
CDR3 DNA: TGTGCCAGCAGCTCGCGAGGGGGCGGAGAGACCCAGTACTTC

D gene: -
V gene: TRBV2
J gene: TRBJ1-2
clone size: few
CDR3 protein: CASIQGWYGYTF
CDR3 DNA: TGTGCCAGCATCCAGGGCTGGTATGGCTACACCTTC

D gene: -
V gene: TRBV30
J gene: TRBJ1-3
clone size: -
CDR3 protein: CAWSRVQGVSGNTIYF
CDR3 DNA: TGTGCCTGGAGTAGAGTACAGGGAGTGTCAGGAAACACCATATATTTT

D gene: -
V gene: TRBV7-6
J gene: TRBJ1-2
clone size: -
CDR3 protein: CASSLEVRGFGYTF
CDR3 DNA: TGTGCCAGCAGCTTAGAAGTCAGGGGATTTGGCTACACCTTC

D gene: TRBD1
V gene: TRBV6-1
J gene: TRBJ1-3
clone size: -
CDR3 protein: CASSDDRTGLISGNTIYF
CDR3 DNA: TGTGCCAGCAGTGACGATAGGACAGGGTTAATCTCTGGAAACACCATATATTTT

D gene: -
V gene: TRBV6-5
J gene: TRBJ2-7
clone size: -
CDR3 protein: CASSTLYEQYF
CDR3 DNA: TGTGCCAGCAGCACACTATACGAGCAGTACTTC

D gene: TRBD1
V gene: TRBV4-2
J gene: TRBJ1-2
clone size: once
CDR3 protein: CASSQEVHWTGLNGYTF
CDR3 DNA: TGTGCCAGCAGCCAAGAGGTTCATTGGACAGGGTTAAATGGCTACACCTTC

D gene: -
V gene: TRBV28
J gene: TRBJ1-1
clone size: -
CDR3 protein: CASSSLGQLNTEAFF
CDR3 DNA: TGTGCCAGCAGCTCCTTGGGGCAGCTGAACACTGAAGCTTTCTTT

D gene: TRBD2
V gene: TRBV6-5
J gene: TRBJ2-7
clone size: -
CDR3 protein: CASRTAGGKGYEQYF
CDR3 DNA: TGTGCCAGCAGAACCGCGGGGGGGAAGGGGTACGAGCAGTACTTC

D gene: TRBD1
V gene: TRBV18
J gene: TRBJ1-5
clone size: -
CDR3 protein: CASSPGTGGHQPQHF
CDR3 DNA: TGTGCCAGCTCACCCGGGACAGGGGGCCATCAGCCCCAGCATTTT

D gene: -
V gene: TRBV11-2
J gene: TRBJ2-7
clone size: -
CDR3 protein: CASSLDLYGRVGYEQYF
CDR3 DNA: TGTGCCAGCAGCTTAGATCTTTACGGCAGGGTGGGCTACGAGCAGTACTTC

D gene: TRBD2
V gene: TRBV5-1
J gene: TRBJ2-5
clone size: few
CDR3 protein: CASSFGGAGGQETQYF
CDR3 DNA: TGCGCCAGCAGCTTCGGCGGAGCGGGGGGCCAAGAGACCCAGTACTTC

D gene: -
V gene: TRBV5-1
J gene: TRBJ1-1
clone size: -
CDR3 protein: CASSLGPGQCAFF
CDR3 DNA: TGCGCCAGCAGCTTGGGGCCGGGACAATGCGCTTTCTTT

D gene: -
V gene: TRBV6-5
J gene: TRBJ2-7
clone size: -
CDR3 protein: CASSLTGSYEQYF
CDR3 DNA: TGTGCCAGCAGCCTGACAGGATCCTACGAGCAGTACTTC

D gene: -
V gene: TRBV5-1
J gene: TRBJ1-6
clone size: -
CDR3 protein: CASSPTEGGNSPLHF
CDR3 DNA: TGCGCCAGCAGCCCCACAGAGGGAGGAAATTCACCCCTCCACTTT

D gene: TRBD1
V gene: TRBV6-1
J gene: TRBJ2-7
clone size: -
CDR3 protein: CASTRDRNYEQYF
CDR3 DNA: TGTGCCAGTACACGGGACAGGAACTACGAGCAGTACTTC

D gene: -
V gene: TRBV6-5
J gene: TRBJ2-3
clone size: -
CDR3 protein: CASSYSEGSADTQYF
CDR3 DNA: TGTGCCAGCAGTTACTCGGAGGGTTCGGCAGATACGCAGTATTTT

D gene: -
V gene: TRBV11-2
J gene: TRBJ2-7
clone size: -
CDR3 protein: CASSWGGDEQYF
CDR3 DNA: TGTGCCAGCAGCTGGGGAGGTGACGAGCAGTACTTC

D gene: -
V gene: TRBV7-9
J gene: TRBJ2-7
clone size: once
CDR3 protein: CASPTGTYEQYF
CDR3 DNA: TGTGCCAGCCCGACAGGAACCTACGAGCAGTACTTC

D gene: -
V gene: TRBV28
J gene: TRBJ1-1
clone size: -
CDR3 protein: CASTSRSGGDTEAFF
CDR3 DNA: TGTGCCAGCACCTCCCGGTCCGGCGGGGACACTGAAGCTTTCTTT

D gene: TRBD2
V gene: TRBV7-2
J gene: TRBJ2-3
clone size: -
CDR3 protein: CASSLGLAGVTQYF
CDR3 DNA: TGTGCCAGCAGCCTGGGACTAGCGGGGGTAACGCAGTATTTT

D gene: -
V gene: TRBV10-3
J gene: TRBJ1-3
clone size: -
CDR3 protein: CAISESGDTIYF
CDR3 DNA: TGTGCCATCAGTGAGTCGGGCGACACCATATATTTT

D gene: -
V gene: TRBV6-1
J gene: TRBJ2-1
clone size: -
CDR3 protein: CASSEGGLGSYNEQFF
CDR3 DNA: TGTGCCAGCAGTGAAGGGGGACTGGGCTCCTACAATGAGCAGTTCTTC

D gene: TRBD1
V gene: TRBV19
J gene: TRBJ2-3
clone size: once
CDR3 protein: CASSISGGPDTQYF
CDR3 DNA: TGTGCCAGTAGTATCTCAGGGGGCCCAGATACGCAGTATTTT

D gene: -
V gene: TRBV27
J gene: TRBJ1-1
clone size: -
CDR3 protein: CASSRGVGTEAFF
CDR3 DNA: TGTGCCAGCAGTCGAGGAGTGGGCACTGAAGCTTTCTTT